Listed below are T cell receptor beta chains from one sample, sequenced in a study of T cells in Graves' hyperthyroidism and ophthalmopathy. MiXCR, run by TCRdb on the multiplex PCR reads, gives a single entry per CDR3 protein. In the table there are 340,000 or so distinct CDR3 sequences, around a sixth of which are singletons. The material sequenced was blood. Receptors originate from a man aged 30-40 years with Graves' hyperthyroidism. Each CDR3 is given with its conserved first and last residue.

V gene	CDR3 protein
TRBV5-4	CASSSGGTGGMDSPLHF
TRBV5-1	CTSSLDGPPGGELFF
TRBV3-1	CASSPFTPGQIYNSPLHF
TRBV15	CATSIPNRGPQPQHF
TRBV11-3	CASSSTGFLTDTQYF
TRBV9	CASSEGGRLTDTQYF
TRBV11-1	CASSLRRLVETQYF
TRBV6-1	CASSPDRGDLNEQFF
TRBV28	CASSPGLAGGGETQYF
TRBV7-8	CASSFNSGSVNEQFF
TRBV10-3	CAIRASLTGELFF
TRBV24-1	CATRGGTNTEAFF
TRBV2	CASSELAGFTDEQYF
TRBV12-3/TRBV12-4	CATGQVNTEAFF
TRBV5-1	CASSLEGLNEQFF
TRBV27	CASSVGQGPRSYNEQFF
TRBV11-3	CASSLNGAIQYF
TRBV10-3	CAISALSGLSYEQYF
TRBV5-5	CASSRFDGNDNEQFF
TRBV3-1	CASSLKIAGGSTDTQYF
TRBV19	CASSPSGVNEVGQPQHF
TRBV2	CASSVSGTAEAFF
TRBV4-1	CASSPREGPGTEAFF
TRBV5-1	CASSLVLGRVHEQYF
TRBV20-1	CSARGWTQETQYF
TRBV3-1	CASSQDAGSTDTQYF
TRBV28	CASTRTSHNEQFF
TRBV9	CASSVGGGSTEAFF
TRBV20-1	CSARGLGLAGSKGSYNEQFF
TRBV5-1	CASSPGPLSGSTSSGSFRQDF
TRBV2	CASSVKVLGSRQPQHF
TRBV7-9	CASSHRRGPAEQYFGPGTGELFF
TRBV7-2	CASSPGTPGDEQYF
TRBV7-8	CAGTKGRYRTSGSTDTQYF
TRBV11-2	CASSQELSVEQYF
TRBV2	CASRVQGALYVSGANVLTF
TRBV10-2	CASSEPRDSLIETQYF
TRBV20-1	CSARRGDWTEAFF
TRBV2	CASSRGTNEKLFF
TRBV7-9	CASSSATNNEQFF
TRBV6-1	CASKISGSSYEQYF
TRBV10-3	CAIGRIAGGGAGDEQYF
TRBV28	CASSLLGTPVF
TRBV19	CASSIVATRGGGETQYF
TRBV27	CASSLAFGTSGPDTQYF
TRBV19	CAGSPGLYNEQFF
TRBV12-3/TRBV12-4	CASTSAISGRSSYEQYF
TRBV11-2	CASSPIQGFGTEAFF
TRBV12-3/TRBV12-4	CASSTWGSNYGYTF
TRBV14	CASSRTDREDIQYF
TRBV7-9	CASSSYRPGVAGTDTQYF
TRBV3-1	CASSQGSSGKTGELFF
TRBV6-2/TRBV6-3	CASRRYLAGAGELFF
TRBV3-1	CASSRTGENGYTF
TRBV9	CASSVAIGAAGAGYGYTF
TRBV3-1	CASSKGGHEQYF